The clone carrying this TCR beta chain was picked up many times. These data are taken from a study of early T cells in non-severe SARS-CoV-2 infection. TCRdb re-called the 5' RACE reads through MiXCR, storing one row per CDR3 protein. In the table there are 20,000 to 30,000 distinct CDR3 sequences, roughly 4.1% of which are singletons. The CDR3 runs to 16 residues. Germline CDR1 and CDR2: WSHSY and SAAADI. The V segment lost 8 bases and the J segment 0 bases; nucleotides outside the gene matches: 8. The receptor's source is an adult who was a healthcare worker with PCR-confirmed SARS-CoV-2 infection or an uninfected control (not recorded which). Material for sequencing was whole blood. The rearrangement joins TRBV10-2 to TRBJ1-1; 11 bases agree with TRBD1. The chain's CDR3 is CASVAGTGGMNTEAFF. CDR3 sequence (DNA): TGCGCCAGCGTTGCCGGGACAGGGGGGATGAACACTGAAGCTTTCTTT.